This TCR beta chain is drawn from a study of neurological immune-mediated disorders (dated by TCRdb to the late 2010s). Describing the broader study: Among the roughly 34 multiple sclerosis patients, relapsing-remitting MS was present in approximately 31 and secondary progressive MS was present in 3. The study compared peripheral blood TCR-beta repertoires of HTLV-I-associated myelopathy (HAM/TSP) patients, multiple sclerosis patients and healthy controls using UMI-based sequencing. Longitudinal samples, technical triplicates and paired sorted CD4+ and CD8+ T-cell subsets, alongside PBMC samples, were included among the approximately 98 TCR-beta libraries. Of the approximately 68 subjects in the cohort, around 14 were HAM/TSP patients, some 35 were multiple sclerosis patients, and around 20 were healthy controls. Points the paper makes about the study in general: TCR clonal expansion was highest in HAM/TSP patients and lowest in MS patients, with MS patients falling below even healthy controls. In a phylogenetic analysis, the repertoires of 18 out of 34 MS patients fell into a single cluster of related CDR3 sequences, pointing to a possible signature at the repertoire level. Expanded clones from different subjects shared no identical CDR3 amino acid sequences, which suggests that TCR-beta repertoires were private in all groups. The MS cluster showed no association with clinical or MRI features, and the authors stated that larger cohorts are needed.

The germline V gene supplies CDR1 SGHDN and CDR2 FVKESK. Compared with germline, V lacks 6 bases and J lacks 1 base; bases without a gene match: 3. The CDR3 covers 13 residues, taking in both the cysteine and the valine. Of all the DNA, just the CDR3 is kept, 39 bases in frame from base 1. In its sample, this clonotype was seen many times. Its antigen is currently not known. Per-nucleotide qualities are absent, and no much larger clonotype sits a single base away. cDNA was synthesized by template-switch 5'RACE using a primer with a 10-nucleotide random unique molecular identifier that tagged each TCR transcript. Each sequencing run produced over 190 million TCR-beta sequences covering 15-18 subjects. Total RNA was extracted with the RNeasy kit. The KAPA Real-time Library Amplification kit was used to amplify TCR-beta VDJ regions with primers targeting the TCR constant region and the 5'RACE anchor. Sample indexes and Illumina adaptors were added in a first PCR, after which library yield was increased in a second PCR. After Ampure bead purification, the TCR product of roughly 650 bp was size-selected on a 2% E-gel SizeSelection system. Before pooling, library quality was assessed on a Bioanalyzer, concentration was determined with Qubit, and library quantification was performed with the Kapa Library Quantification kit. An Illumina HiSeq 2500 was used to sequence the libraries paired-end at 2 x 150 bp. To increase sequence diversity, roughly 23-30% phiX was spiked into each library pool. The original pipeline was this. Quality-filtered reads were processed with the UMI-based MiGEC pipeline, which removed over 75% of raw TCR sequences during error correction. IMGT germline references were used for aligning VDJ genes, and each clonotype was defined as a unique CDR3 amino acid sequence together with its V-J genes. Clonal expansion, Shannon diversity and CDR3 relatedness were evaluated with VDJtools (CalcPairwiseDistances, ClusterSamples), while phylogenetic trees were built in CLCbio workbench. Expanded clones were defined as having at least 8 unique UMIs, based on coefficient-of-variation modelling across technical triplicates. The public reads were reprocessed in TCRdb via fastp at Q25 and MiXCR, keeping in-frame beta chains. Entries are consolidated by CDR3 protein sequence, retaining the most common genes and DNA. For this entry, the V and J calls and clone size follow TCRdb and not the study's own pipeline. The sample table shows tens of thousands of distinct CDR3 sequences, and around 5.3% are seen once. Jointly, the top ten make up 1.3% to 1.5% of the sample.

TCR libraries for sorted subsets were made from 1 million sorted CD4+ or CD8+ T cells. The multiple sclerosis patients were enrolled in a US clinical protocol that used magnetic resonance imaging to evaluate disease progression. Peripheral blood was subjected to Ficoll-Hypaque density gradient centrifugation to isolate PBMCs, which were then cryopreserved in liquid nitrogen. The study also sequenced paired sorted CD4+ and CD8+ subsets from healthy controls, HAM/TSP patients and MS patients. Sequencing input: CD4+ T cells from blood. The chain joins TRBV14 to TRBJ2-7, and 7 junctional nucleotides match TRBD1. This TCR was recovered from a woman under 30 with multiple sclerosis. At the DNA level, the sequence is TGTGCCAGCAGGAGACAGGGTTCCTACGAGCAGTACGTC. Its protein reads: CASRRQGSYEQYV.